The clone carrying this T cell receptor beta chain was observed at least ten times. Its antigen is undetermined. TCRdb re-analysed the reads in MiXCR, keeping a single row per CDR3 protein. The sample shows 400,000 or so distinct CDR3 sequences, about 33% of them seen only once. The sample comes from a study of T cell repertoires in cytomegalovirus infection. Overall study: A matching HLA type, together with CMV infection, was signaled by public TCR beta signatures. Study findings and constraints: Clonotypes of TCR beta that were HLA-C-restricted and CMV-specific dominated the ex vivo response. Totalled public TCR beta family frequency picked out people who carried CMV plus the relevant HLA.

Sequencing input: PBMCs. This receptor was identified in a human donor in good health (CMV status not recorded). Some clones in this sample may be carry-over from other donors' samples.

CDR3 amino acids: CASSLFGRNQPQHF. CDR3 bases: TGTGCCAGCAGCTTATTTGGGCGCAATCAGCCCCAGCATTTT. The rearrangement uses TRBV7-2 and TRBJ1-5; D unresolved. Trimming removed 2 bases from V and 2 bases from J, with 7 bases in between. The CDR3 covers 14 residues. Germline V gene data show CDR1 as SGHTA and CDR2 as FQGNSA.